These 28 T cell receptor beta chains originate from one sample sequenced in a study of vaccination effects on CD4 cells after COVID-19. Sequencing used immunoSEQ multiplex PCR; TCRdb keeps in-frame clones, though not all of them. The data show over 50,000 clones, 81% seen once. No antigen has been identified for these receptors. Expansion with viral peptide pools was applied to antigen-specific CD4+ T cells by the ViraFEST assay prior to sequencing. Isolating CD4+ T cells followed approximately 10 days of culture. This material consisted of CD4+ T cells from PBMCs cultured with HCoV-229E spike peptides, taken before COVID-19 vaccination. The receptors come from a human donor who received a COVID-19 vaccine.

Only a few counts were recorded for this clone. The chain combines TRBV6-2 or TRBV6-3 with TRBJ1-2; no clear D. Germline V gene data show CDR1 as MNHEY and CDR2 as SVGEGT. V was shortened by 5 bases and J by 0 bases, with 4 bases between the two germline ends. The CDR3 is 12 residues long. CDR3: CASSDPNYGYTF. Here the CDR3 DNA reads TGTGCCAGCAGTGACCCTAACTATGGCTACACCTTC.

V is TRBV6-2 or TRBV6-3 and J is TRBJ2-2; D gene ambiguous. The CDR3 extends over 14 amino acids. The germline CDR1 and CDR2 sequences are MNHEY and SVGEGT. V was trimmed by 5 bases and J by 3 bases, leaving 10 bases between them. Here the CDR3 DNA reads TGTGCCAGCAGTAGGTTTAGTGACACCGGGGAGCTGTTTTTT. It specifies CASSRFSDTGELFF.

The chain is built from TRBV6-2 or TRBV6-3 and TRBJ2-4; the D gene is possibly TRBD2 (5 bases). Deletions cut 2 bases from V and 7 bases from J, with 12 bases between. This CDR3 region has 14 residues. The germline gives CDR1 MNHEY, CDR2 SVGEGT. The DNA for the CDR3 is TGTGCCAGCAGTTACGCAGGACTCGGGAACATTCAGTACTTC. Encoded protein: CASSYAGLGNIQYF.

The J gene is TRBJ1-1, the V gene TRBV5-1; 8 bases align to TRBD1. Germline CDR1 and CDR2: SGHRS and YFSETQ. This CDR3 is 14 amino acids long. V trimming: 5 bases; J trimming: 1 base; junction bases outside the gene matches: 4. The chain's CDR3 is CASRRQGSNTEAFF. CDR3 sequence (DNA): TGCGCCAGCAGAAGACAGGGGTCGAACACTGAAGCTTTCTTT.

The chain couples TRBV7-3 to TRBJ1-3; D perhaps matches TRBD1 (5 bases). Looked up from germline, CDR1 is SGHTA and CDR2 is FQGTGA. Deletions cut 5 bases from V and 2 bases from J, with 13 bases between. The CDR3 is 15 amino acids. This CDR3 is CASSPRGGTGNTIYF. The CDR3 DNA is TGTGCCAGCAGCCCCCGGGGGGGTACTGGAAACACCATATATTTT.

The CDR3 DNA follows: TGTGCCAGTAGTCGTCTGGGGCCGCGGGCAGATACGCAGTATTTT. Amino acids: CASSRLGPRADTQYF. The genes are TRBV19 and TRBJ2-3; D might be TRBD1 or TRBD2, each matching 5 bases. The CDR3 totals 15 residues. Germline V lookup: CDR1 LNHDA, CDR2 SQIVND (reference sequence). V was trimmed by 5 bases and J by 4 bases, leaving 16 bases between them.

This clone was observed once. This CDR3 is CASSEGTLLSDSNQPQHF. In nucleotides, the CDR3 is TGTGCCAGCAGTGAAGGGACACTCTTGAGTGATAGCAATCAGCCCCAGCATTTT. This sequence joins TRBV6-1 and TRBJ1-5; D is perhaps TRBD1 (5 bases). Trimming left V 1 base short and J 0 bases short, with 16 bases between. From germline, CDR1 is MNHNS and CDR2 SASEGT. The CDR3 totals 18 residues.

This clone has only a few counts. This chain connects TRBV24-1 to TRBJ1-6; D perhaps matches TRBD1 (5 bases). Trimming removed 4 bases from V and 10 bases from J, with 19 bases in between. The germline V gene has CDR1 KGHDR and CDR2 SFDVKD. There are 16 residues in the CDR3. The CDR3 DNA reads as TGTGCCACCAGTGACTCTTCGGTTGCCTCAGGGTCACCCCTCCACTTT. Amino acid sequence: CATSDSSVASGSPLHF.

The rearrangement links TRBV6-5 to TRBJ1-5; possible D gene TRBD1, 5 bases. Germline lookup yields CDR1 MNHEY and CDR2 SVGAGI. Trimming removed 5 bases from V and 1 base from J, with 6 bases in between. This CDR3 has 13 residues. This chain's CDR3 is CASSRQSNQPQHF. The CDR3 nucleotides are TGTGCCAGCAGTAGACAGAGCAATCAGCCCCAGCATTTT.

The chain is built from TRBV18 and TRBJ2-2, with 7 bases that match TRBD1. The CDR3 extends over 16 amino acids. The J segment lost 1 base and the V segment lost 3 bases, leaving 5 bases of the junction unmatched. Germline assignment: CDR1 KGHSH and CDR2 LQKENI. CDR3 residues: CASSPSRQGNTGELFF. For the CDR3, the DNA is TGTGCCAGCTCACCGAGTAGACAGGGGAACACCGGGGAGCTGTTTTTT.

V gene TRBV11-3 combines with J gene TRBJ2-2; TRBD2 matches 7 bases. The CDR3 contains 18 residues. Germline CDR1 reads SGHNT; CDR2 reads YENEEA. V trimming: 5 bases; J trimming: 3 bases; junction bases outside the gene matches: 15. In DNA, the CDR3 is TGTGCCAGCAGCCCTCGGGACTCGTGGGGGGGGGACACCGGGGAGCTGTTTTTT. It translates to CASSPRDSWGGDTGELFF. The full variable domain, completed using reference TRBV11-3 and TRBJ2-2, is EAGVVQSPRYKIIEKKQPVAFWCNPISGHNTLYWYLQNLGQGPELLIRYENEEAVDDSQLPKDRFSAERLKGVDSTLKIQPAELGDSAVYLCASSPRDSWGGDTGELFFGEGSRLTVL.

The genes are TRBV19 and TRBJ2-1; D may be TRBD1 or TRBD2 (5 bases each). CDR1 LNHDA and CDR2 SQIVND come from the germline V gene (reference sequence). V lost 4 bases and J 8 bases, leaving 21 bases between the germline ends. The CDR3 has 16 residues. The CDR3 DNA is TGTGCCAGTAGTACTCCGACAGCTTGGGGAGTCCATGAGCAGTTCTTC. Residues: CASSTPTAWGVHEQFF.

The CDR3 coding sequence is TGTGCCTGGAGTGTACAAGCATTCCAGTTCTTC. Translated, it gives CAWSVQAFQFF. J is TRBJ2-1 and V is TRBV30, with no clear D. Looked up from germline, CDR1 is GTSNPN and CDR2 is SVGIG (reference sequence). V lost 0 bases to trimming and J lost 13 bases, with 10 bases between them. CDR3 length equals 11 residues.

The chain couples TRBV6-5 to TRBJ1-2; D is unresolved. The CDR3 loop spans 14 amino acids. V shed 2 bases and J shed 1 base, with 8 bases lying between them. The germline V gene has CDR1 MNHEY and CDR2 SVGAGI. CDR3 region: CASSYDKINYGYTF. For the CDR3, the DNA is TGTGCCAGCAGTTACGACAAAATTAACTATGGCTACACCTTC.

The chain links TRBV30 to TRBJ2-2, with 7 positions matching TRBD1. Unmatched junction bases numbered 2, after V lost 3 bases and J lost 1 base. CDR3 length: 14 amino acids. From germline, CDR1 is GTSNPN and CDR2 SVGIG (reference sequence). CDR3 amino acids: CAWSRQGNTGELFF. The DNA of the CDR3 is TGTGCCTGGAGCCGACAGGGGAACACCGGGGAGCTGTTTTTT.

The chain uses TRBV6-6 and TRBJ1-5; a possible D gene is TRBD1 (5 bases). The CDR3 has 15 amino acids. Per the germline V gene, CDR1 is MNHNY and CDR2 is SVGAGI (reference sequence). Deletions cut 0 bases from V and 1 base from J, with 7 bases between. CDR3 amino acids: CASSYSTVSNQPQHF. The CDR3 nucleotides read TGTGCCAGCAGTTACTCGACAGTAAGCAATCAGCCCCAGCATTTT.

CDR3 sequence reads: CAWSNRDRRTGELFF. The CDR3 nucleotides are TGTGCCTGGAGTAATCGAGACAGGAGGACCGGGGAGCTGTTTTTT. The chain joins TRBV30 to TRBJ2-2; D is perhaps TRBD1 (6 bases). The V end lost 2 bases, the J end lost 5 bases, and 15 bases lay between the germline ends. Germline V lookup: CDR1 GTSNPN, CDR2 SVGIG (reference sequence). CDR3 length: 15 residues.

The CDR3 DNA reads as TGTGCCAGTAGTACTCTAGCGGGGGTGGAGACCCAGTACTTC. It yields the protein CASSTLAGVETQYF. This chain links TRBV19 with TRBJ2-5; 10 bases map to TRBD2. The CDR3 sequence is 14 residues long. Losses at the gene ends were 4 bases for V and 5 bases for J; bases not matched to a gene: 4. CDR1 LNHDA and CDR2 SQIVND come from the germline V gene (reference sequence).

CDR3 coding DNA: TGTGCCAGCAGCTTAGGACGGACAGGGGGCGATTCACCCCTCCACTTT. Translation gives CASSLGRTGGDSPLHF. The rearrangement uses TRBV7-2 and TRBJ1-6; TRBD1 matches at 11 bases. V lost 1 base to trimming and J lost 8 bases; unmatched junction nucleotides: 4. There are 16 residues in the CDR3. Germline loops: CDR1 SGHTA, CDR2 FQGNSA.

The DNA of the CDR3 is TGTGCCAGCAGCTTAGGCCCCCTGGGGGTCGCTTTCTTT. The encoded protein is CASSLGPLGVAFF. The genes are TRBV11-3 and TRBJ1-1, with TRBD1 as a possible D gene (5 bases). CDR3 length: 13 amino acids. The V end lost 1 base, the J end lost 11 bases, and 14 bases lay between the germline ends. In germline, CDR1 is SGHNT, CDR2 YENEEA.

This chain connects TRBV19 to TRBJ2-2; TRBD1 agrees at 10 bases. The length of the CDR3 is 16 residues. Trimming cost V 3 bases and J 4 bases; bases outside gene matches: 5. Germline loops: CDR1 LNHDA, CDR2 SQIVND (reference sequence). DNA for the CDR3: TGTGCCAGTAGTATCCGGGACAGGGGAGGCACCGGGGAGCTGTTTTTT. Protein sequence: CASSIRDRGGTGELFF.

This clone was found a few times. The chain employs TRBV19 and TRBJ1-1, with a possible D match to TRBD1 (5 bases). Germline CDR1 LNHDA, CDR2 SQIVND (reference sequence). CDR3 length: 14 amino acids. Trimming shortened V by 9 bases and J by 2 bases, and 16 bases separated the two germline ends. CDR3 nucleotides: TGTGCCAGCAGGACGGGACTTTCAAACACTGAAGCTTTCTTT. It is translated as CASRTGLSNTEAFF.

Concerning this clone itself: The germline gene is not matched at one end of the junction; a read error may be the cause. CDR3 residues: CATSRATGESTEAFF. CDR3 in DNA: TGTGCCACCAGTAGAGCGACAGGGGAGAGCACTGAAGCTTTCTTT. The V gene is TRBV15, the J gene TRBJ1-1; 8 bases match TRBD1. Germline V CDR1 and CDR2: LNHNV, YYDKDF (reference sequence). This CDR3 comprises 15 residues.

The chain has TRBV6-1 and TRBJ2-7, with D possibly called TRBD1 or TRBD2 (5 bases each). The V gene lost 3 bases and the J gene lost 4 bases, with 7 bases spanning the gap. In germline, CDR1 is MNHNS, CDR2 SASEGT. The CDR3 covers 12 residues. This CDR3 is CASSERGYEQYV. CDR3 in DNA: TGTGCCAGCAGTGAGAGGGGATACGAGCAGTACGTC.

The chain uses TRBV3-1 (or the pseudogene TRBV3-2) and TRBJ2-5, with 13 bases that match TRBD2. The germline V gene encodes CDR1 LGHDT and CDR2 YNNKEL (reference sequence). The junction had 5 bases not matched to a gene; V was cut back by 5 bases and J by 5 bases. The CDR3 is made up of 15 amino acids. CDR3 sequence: CASSAGTSGEETQYF. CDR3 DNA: TGTGCCAGCAGCGCGGGGACTAGCGGGGAGGAGACCCAGTACTTC.

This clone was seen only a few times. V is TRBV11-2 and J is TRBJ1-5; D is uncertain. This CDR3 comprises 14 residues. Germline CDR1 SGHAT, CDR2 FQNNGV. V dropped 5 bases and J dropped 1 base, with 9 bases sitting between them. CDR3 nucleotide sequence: TGTGCCAGCAGCCCAGTTGCCAGCAATCAGCCCCAGCATTTT. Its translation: CASSPVASNQPQHF.

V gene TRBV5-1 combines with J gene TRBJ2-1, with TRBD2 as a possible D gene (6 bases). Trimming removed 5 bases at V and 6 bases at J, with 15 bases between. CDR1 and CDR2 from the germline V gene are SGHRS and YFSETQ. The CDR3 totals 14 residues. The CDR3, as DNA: TGCGCCAGCAGTTTTAGCGGACCTCTCAATGAGCAGTTCTTC. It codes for CASSFSGPLNEQFF.

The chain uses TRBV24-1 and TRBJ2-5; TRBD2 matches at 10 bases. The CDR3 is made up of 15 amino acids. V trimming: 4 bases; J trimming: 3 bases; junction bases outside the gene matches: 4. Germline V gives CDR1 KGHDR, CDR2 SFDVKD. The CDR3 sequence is CATSEPGLAKETQYF. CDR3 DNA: TGTGCCACCAGTGAGCCGGGACTAGCGAAAGAGACCCAGTACTTC.